This T cell receptor beta chain is from a study of cytotoxic CD8 clonotypes in ibrutinib-treated CLL. Study observations and caveats: There were few public clonotypes, and on treatment they contracted or stayed stable.

Libraries were prepared by immunoSEQ multiplex PCR; TCRdb keeps only in-frame clonotypes and omits some of them. Among about 45,000 clones listed, 65% were seen once. TCR beta library input comprised around 2 micrograms of genomic DNA from cryopreserved PBMCs. Regarding this clone: As yet, its antigen is unknown.

Between the trimmed V and J ends, which lost 5 bases and 2 bases, there was a span of 10 bases. Germline V gene data show CDR1 as SNHLY and CDR2 as FYNNEI. This CDR3 contains 14 residues. This sequence was found in a human donor with chronic lymphocytic leukemia. The chain joins TRBV2 to TRBJ2-4, with a possible D match to TRBD1 (6 bases). The source was PBMCs, collected after 24 months of ibrutinib treatment. This CDR3 reads CASSHRETKNIQYF. As DNA, the CDR3 is TGTGCCAGCAGTCACAGGGAGACCAAAAACATTCAGTACTTC.